The 15 T cell receptor beta chains presented below share a single source sample, sequenced in a study of shared clonotypes between healthy human individuals. The data were produced by immunoSEQ multiplex PCR, yet TCRdb's version contains in-frame clones alone and is incomplete. The sample has over 950,000 clones; 70% to 80% are singletons. The sequenced sample was memory CD4+ T cells from PBMCs. The subset: CD45RA-negative fraction. Receptors originate from a man between 18 and 29 years old in good health. Some clones in this sample may be carry-over from other donors' samples.

V is TRBV27 and J is TRBJ2-3; D is perhaps TRBD2 (6 bases). Germline CDR1 reads MNHEY; CDR2 reads SMNVEV (reference sequence). CDR3 length: 20 amino acids. The germline V and J ends were trimmed by 0 bases and 0 bases, with 22 bases remaining between them. The DNA for the CDR3 is TGTGCCAGCAGTTTATCGACGGGAGAGTTAAACGGCTGGAGCACAGATACGCAGTATTTT. Translating it yields CASSLSTGELNGWSTDTQYF.

This clone was counted once. The chain recombines TRBV27 with TRBJ1-4; weak D call: TRBD1 (5 bases). V shed 3 bases and J shed 7 bases, with 18 bases lying between them. The CDR3 extends over 16 amino acids. Germline loops: CDR1 MNHEY, CDR2 SMNVEV (reference sequence). CDR3 DNA sequence: TGTGCCAGCAGTTTGGCGGCGACAGTTCCCTTTGAAAAACTGTTTTTT. The encoded protein is CASSLAATVPFEKLFF. The whole variable domain, filled in from reference TRBV27 and TRBJ1-4, reads EAQVTQNPRYLITVTGKKLTVTCSQNMNHEYMSWYRQDPGLGLRQIYYSMNVEVTDKGDVPEGYKVSRKEKRNFPLILESPSPNQTSLYFCASSLAATVPFEKLFFGSGTQLSVL.

The chain is built from TRBV20-1 and TRBJ2-1, with D perhaps matching TRBD2 (5 bases). In germline, CDR1 is DFQATT, CDR2 SNEGSKA (reference sequence). This CDR3 has 10 amino acids. The CDR3 bases are TGCATGATACTAGGGAATGAGCAGTTCTTC. Translating it yields CMILGNEQFF.

V and J are TRBV5-1 and TRBJ2-1, with TRBD2 matching over 9 bases. From germline, CDR1 is SGHRS and CDR2 YFSETQ. The length of the CDR3 is 17 residues. V was clipped by 4 bases and J by 0 bases; unmatched bases: 8. CDR3 in amino acids: CASSPRTSAGSYNEQFF. CDR3 DNA sequence: TGCGCCAGCAGCCCCCGGACTAGCGCTGGCTCCTACAATGAGCAGTTCTTC.

V gene TRBV6-1 combines with J gene TRBJ1-2; TRBD1 aligns across 7 bases. The CDR3 sequence is 13 residues long. Germline lookup yields CDR1 MNHNS and CDR2 SASEGT. The V gene end was trimmed by 7 bases and the J gene end by 2 bases; junction bases not matched to a gene: 4. DNA for the CDR3: TGTGCCAGCAATTCACAGGGGAACTATGGCTACACCTTC. Protein: CASNSQGNYGYTF.

The chain is built from TRBV5-4 and TRBJ2-2; 14 bases match TRBD2. CDR3 size: 18 residues. V lost 4 bases and J lost 4; bases outside the gene matches: 9. CDR1 is SGHNT and CDR2 is YYREEE in the germline V gene (reference sequence). The CDR3 here is CASSRGLAGDLGTGELFF. The CDR3 nucleotides are TGTGCCAGCAGCCGGGGACTAGCGGGAGATTTGGGCACCGGGGAGCTGTTTTTT.

The chain is built from TRBV7-2 and TRBJ2-5; D unclear. The CDR3 is 14 residues long. The germline gives CDR1 SGHTA, CDR2 FQGNSA. V was cut by 5 bases and J by 2 bases, with 12 bases left in between. The CDR3 nucleotides read TGTGCCAGCAGCCCAGGACCCCTTCAAGAGACCCAGTACTTC. It specifies CASSPGPLQETQYF.

This clone appeared a single time. V gene TRBV14 combines with J gene TRBJ1-1; unclear D gene. V gave up 0 bases and J gave up 5 bases, with 10 bases separating them. CDR1 SGHDN and CDR2 FVKESK come from the germline V gene. CDR3 length: 14 residues. CDR3 sequence: CASSQEGFRTEAFF. DNA of the CDR3: TGTGCCAGCAGCCAAGAAGGGTTTCGGACTGAAGCTTTCTTT.

The CDR3 here is CASSLSGGGANEKLFF. The CDR3 DNA reads as TGTGCCAGCAGTTTAAGCGGGGGAGGAGCTAATGAAAAACTGTTTTTT. V usage is TRBV28 and J usage is TRBJ1-4; tentative D call: TRBD1 (5 bases). The V gene's germline CDR1 is MDHEN and CDR2 SYDVKM. Trimming stripped 2 bases from V and 3 bases from J, with 13 bases between. This CDR3 has 16 amino acids.

The chain couples TRBV5-1 to TRBJ1-2; 8 bases map to TRBD1. Trimming at V came to 3 bases and at J to 6 bases, leaving 4 bases not matched to a gene. There are 13 residues in the CDR3. Per germline, CDR1 SGHRS and CDR2 YFSETQ. The DNA for the CDR3 is TGCGCCAGCAGCTCCCAGGGGGCCGATGGCTACACCTTC. Translating it yields CASSSQGADGYTF.

The chain combines TRBV15 with TRBJ2-7; possible D gene TRBD2, 6 bases. Trimming shortened V by 5 bases and J by 1 base, and 18 bases separated the two germline ends. The CDR3 has 16 residues. From germline, CDR1 is LNHNV and CDR2 YYDKDF (reference sequence). In DNA form, the CDR3 reads TGTGCCACCAGCCCGTTCGGGGGAAGTTTATCCTACGAGCAGTACTTC. It translates to CATSPFGGSLSYEQYF. Full variable domain (missing parts from reference TRBV15 and TRBJ2-7): DAMVIQNPRYQVTQFGKPVTLSCSQTLNHNVMYWYQQKSSQAPKLLFHYYDKDFNNEADTPDNFQSRRPNTSFCFLDIRSPGLGDTAMYLCATSPFGGSLSYEQYFGPGTRLTVT.

This clone appeared a few times. This rearrangement joins TRBV7-2 to TRBJ2-1; 11 nucleotides agree with TRBD2. Germline-derived CDR1 and CDR2 are SGHTA and FQGNSA. V gave up 1 base and J gave up 3 bases; unmatched junction bases: 2. This CDR3 has 16 amino acids. This CDR3 is CASSLETSGIYNEQFF. The CDR3 bases are TGTGCCAGCAGCTTAGAGACTAGCGGGATCTACAATGAGCAGTTCTTC.

The chain uses TRBV5-8 and TRBJ2-2; D remains unclear. V lost 4 bases and J lost 1, with 11 bases in between. This CDR3 spans 15 amino acids. The germline gives CDR1 SGHTS, CDR2 YDEGEE. CDR3 residues: CASSGRTGNTGELFF. In DNA form, the CDR3 reads TGTGCCAGCAGCGGACGGACGGGGAACACCGGGGAGCTGTTTTTT.

V is TRBV5-1 and J is TRBJ2-1; no reliable D call. Germline CDR1 reads SGHRS; CDR2 reads YFSETQ. V shed 5 bases and J shed 0 bases, with 9 bases lying between them. CDR3 length: 14 residues. The CDR3 DNA is TGCGCCAGCAGAGCGCAGACCTCCTACAATGAGCAGTTCTTC. Translated, it gives CASRAQTSYNEQFF.

The V gene is TRBV18, the J gene TRBJ2-3, with D unresolved. V lost 3 bases and J lost 5, with 9 bases in between. CDR1 is KGHSH and CDR2 is LQKENI in the germline V gene. The CDR3 extends over 13 amino acids. CDR3: CASSPVGRDTQYF. Written as DNA, the CDR3 is TGTGCCAGCTCACCGGTCGGGCGAGATACGCAGTATTTT.